This TCR beta chain was observed in a study of shared clonotypes between healthy human individuals. Study context: For every donor, three CD4 naive, three CD4 memory, two CD8 naive and one CD8 memory plates were used. Broader study findings: Sample collection involved blood only; tissue repertoires are likely different. About 5% of naive CD4 clonotypes were shared across several donors.

Terminally differentiated effector memory CD45RA+ cells were left out of the naive CD8 fraction, which was CD45RO-negative and positively selected for CCR7. This CDR3 has 11 amino acids. Germline CDR1 is SEHNR and CDR2 is FQNEAQ (reference sequence). V was trimmed by 5 bases and J by 5 bases, leaving 6 bases between them. Profiling relied on immunoSEQ multiplex PCR, and the TCRdb table lists in-frame clones only, not all of them. The table has some 2.1 million clones, just under 95% seen once. About this clone: Its antigen is currently unknown.

The sequenced material came from naive CD8+ T cells from PBMCs. The origin of this receptor is a man aged 18 to 29 in good health. Some clones in this sample may be carry-over from other donors' samples. This chain links TRBV7-9 with TRBJ2-5; D gene unclear. The CDR3 sequence is CASSEYETQYF. The CDR3 coding sequence is TGTGCCAGCAGCGAATACGAGACCCAGTACTTC.